This TCR beta chain was captured by sequencing in a study of T cells in Graves' hyperthyroidism and ophthalmopathy. Authors of the study amplified TCR beta CDR3 regions from RNA transcripts. During a first-round RT-PCR of the TCR CDR3, the HTBI primer set was used. One entry per CDR3 protein results from TCRdb running MiXCR on the multiplex PCR reads. The sample includes a few hundred thousand distinct CDR3 sequences, about a sixth of them seen just once. Patients between 18 and 65 years old had hyperthyroidism, newly diagnosed and lasting under 2 months. This clonotype was seen ten or more times. The CDR3 runs 15 residues. The V and J ends lost 3 bases and 2 bases, in that order; junction bases with no gene match: 8. From germline, CDR1 is DFQATT and CDR2 SNEGSKA (reference sequence).

The sequenced sample was blood. This TCR was sampled from a woman younger than 45 with Graves' hyperthyroidism. V gene TRBV20-1 combines with J gene TRBJ2-7, with 9 bases that match TRBD1. CDR3 in amino acids: CSASGVGTGTYEQYF. In DNA, the CDR3 is TGCAGTGCTAGTGGTGTCGGGACAGGGACCTACGAGCAGTACTTC.